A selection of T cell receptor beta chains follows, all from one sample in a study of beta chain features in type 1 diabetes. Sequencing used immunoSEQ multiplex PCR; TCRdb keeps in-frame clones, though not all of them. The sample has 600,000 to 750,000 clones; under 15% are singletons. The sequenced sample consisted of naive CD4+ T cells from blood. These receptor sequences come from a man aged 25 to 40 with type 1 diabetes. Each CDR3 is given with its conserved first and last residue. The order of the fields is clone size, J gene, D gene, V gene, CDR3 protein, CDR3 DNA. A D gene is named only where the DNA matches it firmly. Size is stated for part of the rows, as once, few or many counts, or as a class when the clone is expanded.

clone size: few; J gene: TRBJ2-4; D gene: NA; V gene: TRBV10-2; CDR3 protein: CASSVMEGAKNIQYF; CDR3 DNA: TGCGCCAGCAGTGTAATGGAAGGGGCCAAAAACATTCAGTACTTC
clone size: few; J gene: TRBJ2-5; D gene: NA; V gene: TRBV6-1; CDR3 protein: CASRGFAETQYF; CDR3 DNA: TGTGCCAGCAGAGGGTTTGCGGAGACCCAGTACTTC
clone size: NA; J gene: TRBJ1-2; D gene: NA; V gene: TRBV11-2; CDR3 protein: CASSLGTAIRGYTF; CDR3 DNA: TGTGCCAGCAGCTTAGGGACAGCCATCCGTGGCTACACCTTC
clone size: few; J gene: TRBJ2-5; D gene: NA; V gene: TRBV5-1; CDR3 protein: CASSLGRGSGETQYF; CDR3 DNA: TGCGCCAGCAGCTTGGGACGGGGGTCCGGCGAGACCCAGTACTTC
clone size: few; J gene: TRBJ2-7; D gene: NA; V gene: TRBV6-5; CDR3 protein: CASSYSLLQPPYEQYF; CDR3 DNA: TGTGCCAGCAGTTACTCCCTCCTCCAGCCCCCTTACGAGCAGTACTTC
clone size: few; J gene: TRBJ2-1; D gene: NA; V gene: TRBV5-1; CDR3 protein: CASSLAKSSYNEQFF; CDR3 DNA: TGCGCCAGCAGCTTGGCTAAAAGCTCCTACAATGAGCAGTTCTTC
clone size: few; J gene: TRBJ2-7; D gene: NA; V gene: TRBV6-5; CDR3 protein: CASSYSREPYEQYF; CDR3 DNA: TGTGCCAGCAGTTACTCCCGGGAACCCTACGAGCAGTACTTC
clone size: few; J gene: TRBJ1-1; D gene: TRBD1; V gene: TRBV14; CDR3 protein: CASSQNRGNAFF; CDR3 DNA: TGTGCCAGCAGCCAGAACAGGGGAAATGCTTTCTTT
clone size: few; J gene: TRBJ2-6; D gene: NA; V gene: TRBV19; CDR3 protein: CASSVGTTNSGANVLTF; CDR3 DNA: TGTGCCAGTAGTGTCGGGACAACAAACTCTGGGGCCAACGTCCTGACTTTC
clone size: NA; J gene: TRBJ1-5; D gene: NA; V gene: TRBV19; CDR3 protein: CASSPQSGPGQPQHF; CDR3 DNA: TGTGCCAGTAGTCCCCAATCCGGACCCGGGCAGCCCCAGCATTTT
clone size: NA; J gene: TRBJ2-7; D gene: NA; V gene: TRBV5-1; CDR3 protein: CASSSPGGLGQYF; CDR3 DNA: TGCGCCAGCAGCTCGCCCGGGGGGCTCGGGCAGTACTTC
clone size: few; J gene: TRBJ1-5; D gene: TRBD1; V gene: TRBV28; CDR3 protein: CASSLGTGGGGNQPQHF; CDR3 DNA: TGTGCCAGCAGTTTGGGGACAGGCGGCGGGGGCAATCAGCCCCAGCATTTT
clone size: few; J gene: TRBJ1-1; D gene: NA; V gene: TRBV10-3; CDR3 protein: CAISGNTEAFF; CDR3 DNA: TGTGCCATCAGTGGGAACACTGAAGCTTTCTTT
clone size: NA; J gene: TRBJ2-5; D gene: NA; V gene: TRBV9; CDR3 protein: CASSVATGQWETQYF; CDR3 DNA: TGTGCCAGCAGCGTAGCTACGGGGCAGTGGGAGACCCAGTACTTC
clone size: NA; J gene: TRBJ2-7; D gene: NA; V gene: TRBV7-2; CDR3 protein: CASSLSQFYEQYF; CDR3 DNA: TGTGCCAGCAGCTTATCGCAGTTCTACGAGCAGTACTTC
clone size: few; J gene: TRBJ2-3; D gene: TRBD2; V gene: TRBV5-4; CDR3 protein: CASSLMGSGGPLGTDTQYF; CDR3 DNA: TGTGCCAGCAGCTTGATGGGTAGCGGGGGCCCATTGGGCACAGATACGCAGTATTTT
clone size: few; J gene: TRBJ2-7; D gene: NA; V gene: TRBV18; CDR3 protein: CASSEQEGAYEQYF; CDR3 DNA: TGTGCCAGCTCGGAACAGGAGGGTGCCTACGAGCAGTACTTC
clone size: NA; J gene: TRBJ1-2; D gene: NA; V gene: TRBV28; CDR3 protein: CASSYREYGYTF; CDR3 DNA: TGTGCCAGCAGCTATAGGGAATATGGCTACACCTTC
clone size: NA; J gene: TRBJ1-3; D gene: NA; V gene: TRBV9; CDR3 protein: CASSPPGGSSGNTIYF; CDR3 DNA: TGTGCCAGCAGCCCTCCCGGGGGCAGTTCTGGAAACACCATATATTTT
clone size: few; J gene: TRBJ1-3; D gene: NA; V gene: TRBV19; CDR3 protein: CASTRQGTSGNTIYF; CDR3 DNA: TGTGCCAGTACCCGTCAGGGGACCTCTGGAAACACCATATATTTT
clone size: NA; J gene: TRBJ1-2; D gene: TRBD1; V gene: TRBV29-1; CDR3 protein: CSVLPPSGTGDGYTF; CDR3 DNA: TGCAGCGTTCTGCCCCCTTCGGGGACAGGAGATGGCTACACCTTC
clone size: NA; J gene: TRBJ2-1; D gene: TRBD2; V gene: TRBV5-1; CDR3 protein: CASSLADGRGYNEQFF; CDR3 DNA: TGCGCCAGCAGCTTGGCTGACGGGCGGGGGTACAATGAGCAGTTCTTC
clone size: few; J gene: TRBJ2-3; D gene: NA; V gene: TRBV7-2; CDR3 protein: CASSLVPGETDTQYF; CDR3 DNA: TGTGCCAGCAGCTTAGTGCCGGGGGAGACAGATACGCAGTATTTT
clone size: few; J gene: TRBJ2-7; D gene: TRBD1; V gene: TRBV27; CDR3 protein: CATRGPPGGYEQYF; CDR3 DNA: TGTGCCACCCGGGGTCCACCAGGGGGCTACGAGCAGTACTTC
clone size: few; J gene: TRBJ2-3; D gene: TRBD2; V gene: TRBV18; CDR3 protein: CASSPRAGEITDTQYF; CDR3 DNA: TGTGCCAGCTCACCGAGGGCGGGGGAGATCACAGATACGCAGTATTTT
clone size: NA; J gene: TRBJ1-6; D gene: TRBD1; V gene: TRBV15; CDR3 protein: CDTSRERGQLGNSPLHF; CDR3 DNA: TGTGACACCAGCAGAGAGAGGGGGCAACTTGGGAATTCACCCCTCCACTTT
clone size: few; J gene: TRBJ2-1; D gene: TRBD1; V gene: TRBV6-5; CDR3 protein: CASSYLGQYNEQFF; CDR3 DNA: TGTGCCAGCAGTTACCTGGGACAGTACAATGAGCAGTTCTTC
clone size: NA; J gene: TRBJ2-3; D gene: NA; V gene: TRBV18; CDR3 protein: CASSPRAETTDTQYF; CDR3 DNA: TGTGCCAGCTCACCCAGGGCGGAGACCACAGATACGCAGTATTTT
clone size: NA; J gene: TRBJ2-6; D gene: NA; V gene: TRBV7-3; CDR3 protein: CASSSDPALSSGANVLTF; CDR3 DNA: TGTGCCAGCAGCTCCGACCCCGCTCTAAGCTCTGGGGCCAACGTCCTGACTTTC
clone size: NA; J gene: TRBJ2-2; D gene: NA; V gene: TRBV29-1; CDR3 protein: CSVGSYANTGELFF; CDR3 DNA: TGCAGCGTTGGGTCCTACGCGAACACCGGGGAGCTGTTTTTT
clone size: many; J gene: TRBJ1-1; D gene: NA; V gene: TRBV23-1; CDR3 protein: CASSQAPVGRTEAFF; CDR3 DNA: TGCGCCAGCAGTCAGGCCCCCGTCGGGCGCACTGAAGCTTTCTTT
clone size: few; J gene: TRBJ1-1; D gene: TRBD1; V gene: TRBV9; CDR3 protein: CASSPGQEPNTEAFF; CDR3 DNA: TGTGCCAGCAGCCCTGGACAGGAACCGAACACTGAAGCTTTCTTT
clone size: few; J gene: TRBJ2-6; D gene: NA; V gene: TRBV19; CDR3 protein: CASSIARGSLSGANVLTF; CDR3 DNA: TGTGCCAGTAGTATTGCCAGGGGTTCCCTCTCTGGGGCCAACGTCCTGACTTTC
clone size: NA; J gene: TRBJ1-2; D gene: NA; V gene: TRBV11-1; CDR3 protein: CASSWGVRDYGYTF; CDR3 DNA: TGTGCCAGCAGCTGGGGAGTTCGGGACTATGGCTACACCTTC
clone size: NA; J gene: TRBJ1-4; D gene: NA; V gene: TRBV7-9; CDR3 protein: CASSLGGNEKLFF; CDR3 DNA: TGTGCCAGCAGCTTAGGGGGAAATGAAAAACTGTTTTTT
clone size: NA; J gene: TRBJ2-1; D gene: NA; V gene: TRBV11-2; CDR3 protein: CASSVRGVGNEQFF; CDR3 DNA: TGTGCCAGCAGCGTCAGGGGGGTCGGCAATGAGCAGTTCTTC